This paragraph reports one T cell receptor beta chain. No antigen is known for it. One base away there is no much larger clone; base qualities are not given. CD8 naive samples were CD45RO-negative cells positively selected for CCR7, giving a CD45RA+CCR7+ population that excluded TemRA cells. The donors were healthy, HIV-negative adults who had no recently reported acute infections or vaccinations. Every donor was a Caucasian adult residing in Nashville, Tennessee, USA. Blood was collected by leukapheresis, and PBMCs were isolated by Ficoll-Histopaque density gradient centrifugation and then cryopreserved in liquid nitrogen vapor phase. Analytical flow cytometry was used to check the purity and quantity of every magnetically sorted T cell population. Genomic DNA was isolated from each sorted fraction and quantified by UV absorbance on a Nanodrop 2000c. Using the deep immunoSEQ assay, TCR CDR3 regions were amplified from genomic DNA by multiplex PCR. Extracted genomic DNA from each cell subset was spread evenly across all wells of several immunoSEQ 96-well plates, with each plate serving as a replicate. Each replicate PCR for sorted subsets received about 220 ng genomic DNA, equal to roughly 33,000 T cell genomes. Purified libraries were measured with a Qubit 3.0 fluorometer, size-checked on a Bioanalyzer 2100, and measured again with the KAPA Library Quantification kit. Every immunoSEQ 96-well plate was sequenced on a separate single-read 150-cycle Illumina NextSeq 550 flow cell. Per the source publication's procedure: Because the immunoSEQ output held only junctional sequences and lacked quality scores, the filtering could not match the filtering applied to full-length reads. To assign V/J genes and CDR3, sequences were annotated against IMGT germline references using PyIR, a Python wrapper for IgBLAST v1.9. Reads with weak V/J assignments (E-value above 1e-6), missing CDR3, stop codons, out-of-frame junctions, or ambiguous translated residues were removed. V3J clonotypes were defined as sequences sharing an identical inferred V gene, J gene, and CDR3 amino acid sequence. Percentage overlap between repertoires was computed as shared unique clonotypes divided by the size of the smaller repertoire. Three approaches were used to assess repertoire richness: RTK rarefaction, the Chao1 estimator, and Recon v2.1 estimates of unobserved clonotypes. For all TCRbeta clonotypes obtained by the gDNA method from a few donors, generation probabilities were computed with OLGA. In its TCRdb copy, this immuneACCESS table keeps in-frame sequences only and misses some clones. Where compared with another copy, unresolved V genes explain less than half of these, and the others have no known cause. The V and J calls and the clone size are those of that table, but D and trimming were determined from the DNA. This sample comprises hundreds of thousands of clones, approximately 95% of them detected only once. The biggest ten clones account for over 0.1% of the sample.

Per the germline V gene (reference sequence), LNHDA is the CDR1 and SQIVND is the CDR2. Relative to germline, V is missing 5 bases and J is missing 3 bases, with 8 bases of the junction outside any gene match. From cysteine to phenylalanine, the CDR3 is 16 amino acids long. The sequence is cut down to CDR3 DNA, 48 bases in frame from base 1. The sample belongs to a study of shared clonotypes between healthy human individuals (TCRdb year 2020). Some background on the complete study: The cohort included a few men and two women between 18 and 49 years of age. For each donor, CD4 naive and CD4 memory were each run on three plates, CD8 naive on two plates, and CD8 memory on one plate. Blood TCR repertoires of about five healthy adults were deeply sequenced to estimate repertoire size and the extent of clonotype sharing between individuals. Libraries were prepared and TCR repertoires were sequenced by different laboratories using diverse techniques, in order to increase sequencing depth and limit assay-specific biases. Each donor's leukapheresis produced roughly between about 0.9 and 9.5 billion PBMCs.

General conclusions and limits of the study: Sharing across a few donors was observed for approximately 5% of naive CD4, under 4% of naive CD8, 2% to 2.5% of memory CD4, and about 0.38% of memory CD8 clonotypes. Incomplete sequencing was indicated by rarefaction of sorted-subset datasets, despite the large sequencing depth. Estimated clonotype richness was generally larger for naive than for memory subsets. Based on pairwise subsampling, the degree of clonotype sharing among donors was expected to be affected by sequencing depth. Sampling was limited to blood, and TCR repertoires in tissue likely differ from TCR repertoires in blood. The genetic and exposure-history diversity represented was limited by the small number of donors. Clonotypes shared by all four sorted-subset donors showed higher generation probabilities than non-shared clonotypes.

The chain is made from TRBV19 and TRBJ2-2, and 8 junctional nucleotides match TRBD2. The sequence was obtained from a young woman in good health. Material for sequencing was naive CD8+ T cells sorted from blood. The cell subset or site label corresponds to: CD45RA+CCR7+. The CDR3 amino acid sequence is: CASSYPGRADTGELFF. DNA sequence: TGTGCCAGTAGTTACCCCGGGAGGGCCGACACCGGGGAGCTGTTTTTT.